This T cell receptor beta chain was obtained from a study of identifying expanded T cells in peripheral blood. Overall study results and limits: Across healthy donors, higher total template counts meant significantly greater approximately two-week count variance.

Method: immunoSEQ multiplex PCR; TCRdb's copy keeps in-frame clones and lacks some. The sample carries about 81,000 clones, roughly 89% recorded once. Germline V CDR1 and CDR2: SGHDN, FVKESK. V was pared by 2 bases and J by 5 bases, with 18 bases between. This CDR3 is 16 amino acids long. Healthy donors had no documented immune events, such as infections, while sampled. This clone was picked up a small number of times. Its antigen remains unknown. The rearrangement joins TRBV14 to TRBJ2-5, with a weak D call TRBD2 (5 bases). What was sequenced was blood. The TCR originated in a person between 18 and 75 years old in good health. CDR3 in DNA: TGTGCCAGCAGCCAATATAAGAACAGACCGGGGGAGACCCAGTACTTC. It yields the protein CASSQYKNRPGETQYF.